The clone carrying this T cell receptor (beta chain) was counted a few times. Its specificity is not known. PCR was performed a second time for about 6 to 12 cycles using a sample-barcoded 5' primer and a J-beta primer mix. The authors tagged each cDNA molecule using a template-switch adaptor with 12 random nucleotides. Researchers report that each sample yielded at least 2.5 million CDR3-containing paired-end reads. TCRdb reprocessed the 5' RACE reads via MiXCR and lists one record per CDR3 protein. The profile covers about 1.6 million distinct CDR3 sequences, with roughly 32% appearing a single time and roughly 10% taken by the ten largest. The sample comes from a study of blood T cells in healthy people across ages. Study results and limitations: In long-lived donors, naive CD4+ cell counts and diversity exceeded those of aged donors. PBMCs left unsorted prevented a conclusive naive versus antigen-experienced comparison.

This sequence originates from a woman aged 25-40 years in good health. The material sequenced was blood.

This chain's CDR3 is CSAPQTEGVGGYTF. The CDR3 nucleotides are TGCAGCGCACCTCAAACCGAAGGTGTAGGTGGCTACACCTTC. This chain joins TRBV29-1 and TRBJ1-2; D not certain. The CDR3 totals 14 residues. CDR1 SQVTM and CDR2 ANQGSEA come from the germline V gene. Deletions cut 7 bases from V and 7 bases from J, with 22 bases between.